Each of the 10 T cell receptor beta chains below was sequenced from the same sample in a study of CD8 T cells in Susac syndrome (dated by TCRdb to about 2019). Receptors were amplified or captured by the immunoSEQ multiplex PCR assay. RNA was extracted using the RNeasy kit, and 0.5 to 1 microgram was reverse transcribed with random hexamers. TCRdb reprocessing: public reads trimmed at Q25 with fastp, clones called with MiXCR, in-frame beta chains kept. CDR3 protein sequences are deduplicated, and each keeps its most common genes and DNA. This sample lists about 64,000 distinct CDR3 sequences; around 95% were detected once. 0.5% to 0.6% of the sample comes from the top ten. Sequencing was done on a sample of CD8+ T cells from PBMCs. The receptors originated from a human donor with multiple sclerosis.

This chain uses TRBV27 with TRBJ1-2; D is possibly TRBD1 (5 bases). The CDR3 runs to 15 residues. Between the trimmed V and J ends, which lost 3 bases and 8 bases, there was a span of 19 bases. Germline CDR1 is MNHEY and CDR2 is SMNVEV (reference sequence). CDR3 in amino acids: CASSFIWGGEQGYTF. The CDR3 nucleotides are TGTGCCAGCAGTTTCATTTGGGGGGGAGAGCAGGGCTACACCTTC.

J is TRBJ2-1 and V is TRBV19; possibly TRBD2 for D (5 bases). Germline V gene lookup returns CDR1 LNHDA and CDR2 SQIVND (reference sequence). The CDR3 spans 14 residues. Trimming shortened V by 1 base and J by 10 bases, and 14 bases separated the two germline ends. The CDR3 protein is CASSIGPGAVEQFF. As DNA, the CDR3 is TGTGCCAGTAGTATAGGGCCCGGAGCGGTCGAGCAGTTCTTC.

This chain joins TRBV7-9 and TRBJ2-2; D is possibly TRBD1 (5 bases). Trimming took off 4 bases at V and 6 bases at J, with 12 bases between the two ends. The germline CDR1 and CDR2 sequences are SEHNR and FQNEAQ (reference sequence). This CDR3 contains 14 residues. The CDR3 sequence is CASSYPQGAGELFF. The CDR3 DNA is TGTGCCAGCAGCTACCCTCAGGGCGCCGGGGAGCTGTTTTTT.

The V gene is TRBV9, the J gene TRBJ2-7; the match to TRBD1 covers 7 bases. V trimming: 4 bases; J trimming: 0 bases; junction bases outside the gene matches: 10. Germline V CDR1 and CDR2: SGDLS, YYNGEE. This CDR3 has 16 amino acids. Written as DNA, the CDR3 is TGTGCCAGCAGCTCCCACAGGGGCCCATCCTCCTACGAGCAGTACTTC. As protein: CASSSHRGPSSYEQYF.

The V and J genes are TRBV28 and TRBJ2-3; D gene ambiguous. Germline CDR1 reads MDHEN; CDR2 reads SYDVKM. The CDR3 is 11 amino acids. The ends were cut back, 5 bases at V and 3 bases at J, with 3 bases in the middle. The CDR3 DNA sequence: TGTGCCAGCAGTCAGACAGATACGCAGTATTTT. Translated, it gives CASSQTDTQYF.

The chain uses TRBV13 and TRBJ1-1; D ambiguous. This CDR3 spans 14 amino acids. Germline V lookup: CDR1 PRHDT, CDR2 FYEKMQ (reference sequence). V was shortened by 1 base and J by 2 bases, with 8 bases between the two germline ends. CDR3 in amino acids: CASSLAVGNTEAFF. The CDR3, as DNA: TGTGCCAGCAGCTTAGCAGTAGGTAACACTGAAGCTTTCTTT.

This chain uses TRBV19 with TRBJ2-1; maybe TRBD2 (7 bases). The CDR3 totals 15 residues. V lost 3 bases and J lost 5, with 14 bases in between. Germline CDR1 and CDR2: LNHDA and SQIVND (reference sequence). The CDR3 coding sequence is TGTGCCAGTAGTATTATGGCGGGGGCGGACAATGAGCAGTTCTTC. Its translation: CASSIMAGADNEQFF. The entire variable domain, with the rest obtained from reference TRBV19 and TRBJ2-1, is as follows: DGGITQSPKYLFRKEGQNVTLSCEQNLNHDAMYWYRQDPGQGLRLIYYSQIVNDFQKGDIAEGYSVSREKKESFPLTVTSAQKNPTAFYLCASSIMAGADNEQFFGPGTRLTVL.

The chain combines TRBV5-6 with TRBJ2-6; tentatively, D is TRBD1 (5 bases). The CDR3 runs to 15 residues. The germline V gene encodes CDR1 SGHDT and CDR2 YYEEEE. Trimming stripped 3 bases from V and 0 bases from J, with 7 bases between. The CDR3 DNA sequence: TGTGCCAGCAGCTCTGACAGCTCTGGGGCCAACGTCCTGACTTTC. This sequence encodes CASSSDSSGANVLTF.

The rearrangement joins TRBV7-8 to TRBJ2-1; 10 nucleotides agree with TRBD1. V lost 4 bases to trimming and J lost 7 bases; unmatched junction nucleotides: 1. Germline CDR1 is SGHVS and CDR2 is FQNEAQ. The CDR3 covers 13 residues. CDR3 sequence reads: CASSWDRGNEQFF. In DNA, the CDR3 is TGTGCCAGCAGCTGGGACAGGGGAAATGAGCAGTTCTTC.

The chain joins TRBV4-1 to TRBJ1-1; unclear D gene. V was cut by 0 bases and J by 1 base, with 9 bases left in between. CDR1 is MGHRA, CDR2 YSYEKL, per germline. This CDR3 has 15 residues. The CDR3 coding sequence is TGCGCCAGCAGCCAAGATCTTAAGGGGAACACTGAAGCTTTCTTT. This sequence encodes CASSQDLKGNTEAFF.